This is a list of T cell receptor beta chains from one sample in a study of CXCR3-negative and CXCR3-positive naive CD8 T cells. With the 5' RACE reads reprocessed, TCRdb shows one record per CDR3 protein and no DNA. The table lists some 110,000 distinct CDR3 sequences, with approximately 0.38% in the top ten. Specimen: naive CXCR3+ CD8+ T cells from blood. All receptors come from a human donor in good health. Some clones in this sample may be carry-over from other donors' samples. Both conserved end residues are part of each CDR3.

CDR3aa: CASSLGGFNQPQHF; j_gene: TRBJ1-5; v_gene: TRBV27
CDR3aa: CASSLIKGIYGYTF; j_gene: TRBJ1-2; v_gene: TRBV7-2
CDR3aa: CSARELGLITEAFF; j_gene: TRBJ1-1; v_gene: TRBV20-1
CDR3aa: CASSPRLAGDSYNEQFF; j_gene: TRBJ2-1; v_gene: TRBV11-2
CDR3aa: CASSLGKADRVGQETQYF; j_gene: TRBJ2-5; v_gene: TRBV5-6
CDR3aa: CASSFTYMQGRVEAFF; j_gene: TRBJ1-1; v_gene: TRBV28
CDR3aa: CASQSGTVEKLFF; j_gene: TRBJ1-4; v_gene: TRBV6-5
CDR3aa: CASSYRDSHYEQYF; j_gene: TRBJ2-7; v_gene: TRBV14
CDR3aa: CASRPKGTGPGYAF; j_gene: TRBJ1-2; v_gene: TRBV12-3/TRBV12-4
CDR3aa: CSASPGTSDYEQFF; j_gene: TRBJ2-1; v_gene: TRBV20-1
CDR3aa: CSALTGLGAFF; j_gene: TRBJ1-1; v_gene: TRBV29-1
CDR3aa: CASSQDRINGNEQFF; j_gene: TRBJ2-1; v_gene: TRBV4-3
CDR3aa: CASREGRMSYNEQFF; j_gene: TRBJ2-1; v_gene: TRBV10-2
CDR3aa: CASSLDPGGTEAFF; j_gene: TRBJ1-1; v_gene: TRBV27
CDR3aa: CASASGGEAETQYF; j_gene: TRBJ2-5; v_gene: TRBV7-3
CDR3aa: CASSLGTTSTDTQYF; j_gene: TRBJ2-3; v_gene: TRBV7-3
CDR3aa: CASSTTGDLWVEQFF; j_gene: TRBJ2-1; v_gene: TRBV12-3/TRBV12-4
CDR3aa: CASSSLTGRQHF; j_gene: TRBJ1-5; v_gene: TRBV18
CDR3aa: CASRPVGEQFF; j_gene: TRBJ2-1; v_gene: TRBV6-2/TRBV6-3
CDR3aa: CASSLGTADTQYF; j_gene: TRBJ2-3; v_gene: TRBV7-3
CDR3aa: CASSLSGGPSYEQYF; j_gene: TRBJ2-7; v_gene: TRBV7-8
CDR3aa: CSARDRSAVLNEKLFF; j_gene: TRBJ1-4; v_gene: TRBV20-1
CDR3aa: CASSASSYNEQFF; j_gene: TRBJ2-1; v_gene: TRBV7-2
CDR3aa: CASSQDPPGQSSYEQYF; j_gene: TRBJ2-7; v_gene: TRBV4-3
CDR3aa: CASSTGTGNTEAFF; j_gene: TRBJ1-1; v_gene: TRBV5-6
CDR3aa: CASSTPGVGGTEAFF; j_gene: TRBJ1-1; v_gene: TRBV7-9
CDR3aa: CASSSSTGVNTEAFF; j_gene: TRBJ1-1; v_gene: TRBV7-2
CDR3aa: CSASRTSYNEQFF; j_gene: TRBJ2-1; v_gene: TRBV20-1
CDR3aa: CAWSVRWDTQYF; j_gene: TRBJ2-3; v_gene: TRBV30
CDR3aa: CASSLRAPGQGAGEAFF; j_gene: TRBJ1-1; v_gene: TRBV11-2
CDR3aa: CASSLGDEKLFF; j_gene: TRBJ1-4; v_gene: TRBV7-9
CDR3aa: CASIRANTGELFF; j_gene: TRBJ2-2; v_gene: TRBV7-9
CDR3aa: CASSPWEGEAFF; j_gene: TRBJ1-1; v_gene: TRBV4-2
CDR3aa: CASSLGRRAGYYEQYF; j_gene: TRBJ2-7; v_gene: TRBV7-2
CDR3aa: CASSRGQGSNSPLHF; j_gene: TRBJ1-6; v_gene: TRBV5-1
CDR3aa: CASSLQGLGNQPQHF; j_gene: TRBJ1-5; v_gene: TRBV28
CDR3aa: CASSPPAGNTEAFF; j_gene: TRBJ1-1; v_gene: TRBV7-9
CDR3aa: CASSPPGTGASDEQFF; j_gene: TRBJ2-1; v_gene: TRBV7-9
CDR3aa: CASSPPGDRGEKLFF; j_gene: TRBJ1-4; v_gene: TRBV7-9
CDR3aa: CASGSGVNEQFF; j_gene: TRBJ2-1; v_gene: TRBV7-9
CDR3aa: CASSSRTGEETQYF; j_gene: TRBJ2-5; v_gene: TRBV28
CDR3aa: CASSYSSQAWTEAFF; j_gene: TRBJ1-1; v_gene: TRBV6-6
CDR3aa: CASSAPDEAGELFF; j_gene: TRBJ2-2; v_gene: TRBV2
CDR3aa: CSAFRDGNNEQFF; j_gene: TRBJ2-1; v_gene: TRBV20-1
CDR3aa: CASSQDRGTTDTQYF; j_gene: TRBJ2-3; v_gene: TRBV4-3
CDR3aa: CSVVAGSSYNEQFF; j_gene: TRBJ2-1; v_gene: TRBV29-1
CDR3aa: CASSSDFYNEQFF; j_gene: TRBJ2-1; v_gene: TRBV5-1
CDR3aa: CSASGNTEAFF; j_gene: TRBJ1-1; v_gene: TRBV20-1
CDR3aa: CASSDRTGEFDEQYF; j_gene: TRBJ2-7; v_gene: TRBV9